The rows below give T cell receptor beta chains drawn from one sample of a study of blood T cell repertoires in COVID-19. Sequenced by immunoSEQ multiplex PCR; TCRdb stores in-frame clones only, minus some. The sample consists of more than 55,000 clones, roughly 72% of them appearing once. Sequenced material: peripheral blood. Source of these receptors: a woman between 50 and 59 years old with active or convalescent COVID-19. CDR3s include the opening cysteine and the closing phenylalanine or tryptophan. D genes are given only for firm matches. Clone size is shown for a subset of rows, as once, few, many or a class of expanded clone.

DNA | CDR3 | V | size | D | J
TGTGCCAGCAGCGTCGAGACAGGGAACTATGGCTACACCTTC | CASSVETGNYGYTF | TRBV2 | NA | TRBD1 | TRBJ1-2
TGTGCCAGCAGCGGGGGCCGCGGGCTAGCGGGAGGGAGTGAGCAGTTCTTC | CASSGGRGLAGGSEQFF | TRBV9 | NA | TRBD2 | TRBJ2-1
TGTGCCACCAGTGCCCGGAGGTCTAGCGGCCCCCGAAGCTCCTACGAGCAGTACTTC | CATSARRSSGPRSSYEQYF | TRBV24-1 | once | TRBD2 | TRBJ2-7
TGTGCCACCAGTGATTGGGGACAATCAGCTTTCTTT | CATSDWGQSAFF | TRBV24-1 | many | NA | TRBJ1-1
TGTGCCAGTAGTCGGAACAGGGACAACGAGCAGTACTTC | CASSRNRDNEQYF | TRBV19 | NA | NA | TRBJ2-7
TGTGCCAGCAGCTTAAATGGCGGGAGCTCCTACAATGAGCAGTTCTTC | CASSLNGGSSYNEQFF | TRBV7-3 | NA | TRBD2 | TRBJ2-1
TGTGCCAGCAGCTCCCCAGGGTTGGTCAACGAGCAGTACTTC | CASSSPGLVNEQYF | TRBV5-5 | NA | NA | TRBJ2-7
TGTGCCAGCAGCTTAAGTACTAGCGCGAGCTCCTACAATGAGCAGTTCTTC | CASSLSTSASSYNEQFF | TRBV7-3 | NA | TRBD2 | TRBJ2-1
TGTGCCACCAGAGGGGACAGTCTTGGCTACACCTTC | CATRGDSLGYTF | TRBV24-1 | NA | TRBD1 | TRBJ1-2
TGTGCCAGCAGTTTATCGCTAGCGGGAGTATTGGCAGATACGCAGTATTTT | CASSLSLAGVLADTQYF | TRBV27 | NA | TRBD2 | TRBJ2-3
TGTGCCACCAGTGACTTGGACAGGGACAACACTGAAGCTTTCTTT | CATSDLDRDNTEAFF | TRBV24-1 | NA | TRBD1 | TRBJ1-1
TGTGCCACCAGCGCCCCGGGGGAGAGGAACGAGCAGTACTTC | CATSAPGERNEQYF | TRBV24-1 | few | NA | TRBJ2-7
TGTGCCAGCTCACGGCGGCTAGCGGGAGGAGAGACCCAGTACTTC | CASSRRLAGGETQYF | TRBV18 | NA | TRBD2 | TRBJ2-5
TGTGCCAGCAGCCGACCCGGGACAGGGACTAATGAAAAACTGTTTTTT | CASSRPGTGTNEKLFF | TRBV21-1 | NA | NA | TRBJ1-4
TGCGCCAGCAGCCAAGAAATAGTGACGGGACTAACCCGAAGCTCCTACAATGAGCAGTTCTTC | CASSQEIVTGLTRSSYNEQFF | TRBV4-3 | NA | TRBD2 | TRBJ2-1
TGTGCCAGCAGTTACCTGAGACTAGGTTCCTACGAGCAGTACTTC | CASSYLRLGSYEQYF | TRBV6-2/TRBV6-3 | NA | NA | TRBJ2-7
TGTGCCAGCAGCTTAGGGGCTAGCGGGAGCAATGAGCAGTTCTTC | CASSLGASGSNEQFF | TRBV11-2 | NA | TRBD2 | TRBJ2-1
TGCGCCAGCGCAACCAATGGGGGGTCCGGCACTGAAGCTTTCTTT | CASATNGGSGTEAFF | TRBV5-1 | NA | NA | TRBJ1-1
TGTGCCAGTAGTATGGGGCGCATGAACACTGAAGCTTTCTTT | CASSMGRMNTEAFF | TRBV19 | NA | NA | TRBJ1-1
TGTGCCAGCAGTCAGACCGCCGGGGGAAGTGAAAAACTGTTTTTT | CASSQTAGGSEKLFF | TRBV13 | NA | NA | TRBJ1-4
TGCGCCAGCAGCCAAGTCGGGAATTCGGCGAGCGAGCAGTACTTC | CASSQVGNSASEQYF | TRBV4-3 | NA | NA | TRBJ2-7
TGTGCCAGCAGTTTGATCGGAGGGCTTGATGGCTACACCTTC | CASSLIGGLDGYTF | TRBV27 | few | NA | TRBJ1-2
TGTGCCAGTAGTATTGGGCGGGTTGGCCCCTACGAGCAGTACTTC | CASSIGRVGPYEQYF | TRBV19 | NA | NA | TRBJ2-7
TGTGCCAGTAGTATCGGGGGGACTAGTAGGAACAATGAGCAGTTCTTC | CASSIGGTSRNNEQFF | TRBV19 | NA | TRBD2 | TRBJ2-1
TGTGCCAGCAGCGTAAGTCCGGCGGGATCCTACGAGCAGTACTTC | CASSVSPAGSYEQYF | TRBV9 | once | NA | TRBJ2-7
TGTGCCAGCAGTCCACAGACAGGGGAGGTCGCCAGGCCCCAGCATTTT | CASSPQTGEVARPQHF | TRBV6-2/TRBV6-3 | NA | TRBD1 | TRBJ1-5
TGTGCCAGCAGCTTAACGGGTCGGGAGGCCCAGTACTTC | CASSLTGREAQYF | TRBV7-3 | NA | TRBD2 | TRBJ2-5
TGTGCCAGCAGTTTATTAAGGCAGCGTAACACTGAAGCTTTCTTT | CASSLLRQRNTEAFF | TRBV28 | NA | NA | TRBJ1-1
TGTGCCAGCTCATCACAGGGGGCGACTAACTATGGCTACACCTTC | CASSSQGATNYGYTF | TRBV18 | once | TRBD1 | TRBJ1-2
TGTGCCAGCAGCTTCGATCAGGGCCAAGCTTTCTTT | CASSFDQGQAFF | TRBV7-9 | NA | NA | TRBJ1-1
TGTGCCAGCAGCTCCCGGGGAGCGGGAGTTGCAGATACGCAGTATTTT | CASSSRGAGVADTQYF | TRBV7-3 | NA | TRBD2 | TRBJ2-3
TGTGCCAGCAGCTTAAGGACTTCGTCGAACTATGGCTACACCTTC | CASSLRTSSNYGYTF | TRBV7-2 | NA | NA | TRBJ1-2
TGTGCCAGCAGCAGGAAGCGGGGCCAAGAGACCCAGTACTTC | CASSRKRGQETQYF | TRBV6-5 | few | TRBD2 | TRBJ2-5
TGTGCCTGGAGTTTATATGGGACAGCCTTAGACGAGCAGTACTTC | CAWSLYGTALDEQYF | TRBV30 | NA | TRBD1 | TRBJ2-7
TGTGCCAGCAGTCCCGGTCTTAACTATGGCTACACCTTC | CASSPGLNYGYTF | TRBV2 | NA | NA | TRBJ1-2
TGTGCCAGCAGCTTGGAGGGGAGGGGAGAGACCCAGTACTTC | CASSLEGRGETQYF | TRBV5-5 | NA | TRBD2 | TRBJ2-5